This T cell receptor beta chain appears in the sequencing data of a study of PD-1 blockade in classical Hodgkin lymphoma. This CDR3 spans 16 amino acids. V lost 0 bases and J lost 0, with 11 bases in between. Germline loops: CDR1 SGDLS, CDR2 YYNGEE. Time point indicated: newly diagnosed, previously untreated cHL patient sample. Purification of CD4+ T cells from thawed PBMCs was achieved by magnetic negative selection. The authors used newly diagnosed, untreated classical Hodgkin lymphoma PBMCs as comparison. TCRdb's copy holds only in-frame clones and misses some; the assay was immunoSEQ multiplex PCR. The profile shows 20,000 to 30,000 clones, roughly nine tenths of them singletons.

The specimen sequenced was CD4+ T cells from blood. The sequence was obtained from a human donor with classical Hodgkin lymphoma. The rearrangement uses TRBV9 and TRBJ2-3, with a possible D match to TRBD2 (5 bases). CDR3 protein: CASSVGTSTSTDTQYF. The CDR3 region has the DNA TGTGCCAGCAGCGTAGGGACTTCTACTAGCACAGATACGCAGTATTTT. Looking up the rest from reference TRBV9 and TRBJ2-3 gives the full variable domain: DSGVTQTPKHLITATGQRVTLRCSPRSGDLSVYWYQQSLDQGLQFLIQYYNGEERAKGNILERFSAQQFPDLHSELNLSSLELGDSALYFCASSVGTSTSTDTQYFGPGTRLTVL.